This T cell receptor (beta chain) was identified in a study of cytotoxic CD8 clonotypes in ibrutinib-treated CLL. The data were produced by immunoSEQ multiplex PCR, yet TCRdb's version contains in-frame clones alone and is incomplete. The sample lists tens of thousands of clones, around 52% seen once, with approximately 15% in the top ten. Losses at the gene ends were 7 bases for V and 3 bases for J; bases not matched to a gene: 10. This CDR3 comprises 15 residues. Germline V gene data show CDR1 as SNHLY and CDR2 as FYNNEI. The V and J genes are TRBV2 and TRBJ2-3; 7 bases match TRBD1. The sample in question was PBMCs, obtained after 12 months of ibrutinib treatment. This clonotype was sampled from a human donor with chronic lymphocytic leukemia. CDR3 amino acids: CASTRRGGGTDTQYF. DNA for the CDR3: TGTGCCAGCACCCGGCGAGGGGGCGGGACAGATACGCAGTATTTT.